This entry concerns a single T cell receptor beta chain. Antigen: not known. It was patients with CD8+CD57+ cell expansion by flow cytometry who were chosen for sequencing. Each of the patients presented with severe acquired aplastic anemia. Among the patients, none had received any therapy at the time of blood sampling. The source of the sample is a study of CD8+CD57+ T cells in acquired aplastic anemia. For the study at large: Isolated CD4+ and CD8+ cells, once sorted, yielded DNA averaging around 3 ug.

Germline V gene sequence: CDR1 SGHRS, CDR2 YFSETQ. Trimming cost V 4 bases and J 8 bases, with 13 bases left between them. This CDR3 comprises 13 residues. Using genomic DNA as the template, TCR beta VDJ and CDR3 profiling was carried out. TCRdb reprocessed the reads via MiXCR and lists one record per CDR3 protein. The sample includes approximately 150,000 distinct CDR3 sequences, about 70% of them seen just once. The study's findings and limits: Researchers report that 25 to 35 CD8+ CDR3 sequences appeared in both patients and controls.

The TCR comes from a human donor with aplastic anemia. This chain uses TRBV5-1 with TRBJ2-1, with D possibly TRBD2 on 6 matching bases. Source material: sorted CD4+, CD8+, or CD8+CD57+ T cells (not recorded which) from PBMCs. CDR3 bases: TGCGCCAGCAGCCCCCCGTGGGAGGATGAGCAGTTCTTC. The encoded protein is CASSPPWEDEQFF.